The 24 T cell receptor beta chains listed next were all sequenced from one sample in a study of shared clonotypes between healthy human individuals. Using immunoSEQ multiplex PCR, the repertoire was profiled, and TCRdb retains in-frame clones only, with some absent. The sample lists around 430,000 clones; roughly 80% were seen once. Sequencing was performed on PBMCs. These receptors came from a middle-aged woman in good health. Some clones in this sample may be carry-over from other donors' samples.

This clone came up many times. The chain links TRBV5-1 to TRBJ2-2, with TRBD1 matching 7 bases. CDR3 length equals 15 residues. CDR1 and CDR2 from the germline V gene are SGHRS and YFSETQ. V lost 5 bases and J lost 5; bases outside the gene matches: 9. The CDR3 DNA reads TGCGCCAGCAGAAGGGACAGAGGTGGGACCGGGGAGCTGTTTTTT. Its translation: CASRRDRGGTGELFF.

In this sample, this clone turned up once. The J gene is TRBJ2-2, the V gene TRBV29-1; 11 nucleotides agree with TRBD1. The CDR3 runs to 13 residues. V shed 6 bases, J shed 5 bases, and the junction held 2 bases outside the gene matches. Germline V lookup: CDR1 SQVTM, CDR2 ANQGSEA. The CDR3 DNA reads TGCAGCGTAGGGACAGGGGGAACCGGGGAGCTGTTTTTT. Residues: CSVGTGGTGELFF.

The V gene is TRBV7-2, the J gene TRBJ2-3; maybe TRBD2 (6 bases). The V gene lost 1 base and the J gene lost 2 bases, with 10 bases spanning the gap. The CDR3 has 15 amino acids. Germline V lookup: CDR1 SGHTA, CDR2 FQGNSA. The chain's CDR3 is CASSLVGGITDTQYF. CDR3 sequence (DNA): TGTGCCAGCAGCTTAGTTGGCGGGATCACAGATACGCAGTATTTT.

This chain connects TRBV6-4 to TRBJ2-2; maybe TRBD2 (5 bases). Trimming took 2 bases from V and 7 from J, leaving 8 bases between them. CDR1 is MRHNA, CDR2 SNTAGT, per germline. The CDR3 extends over 13 amino acids. CDR3 amino acids: CASSDEGRGELFF. Here the CDR3 DNA reads TGTGCCAGCAGTGACGAGGGTCGCGGGGAGCTGTTTTTT.

V is TRBV4-2 and J is TRBJ2-7; 7 positions match TRBD2. Germline V lookup: CDR1 LGHNA, CDR2 YNFKEQ. The CDR3 length is 15 residues. The V gene end was trimmed by 0 bases and the J gene end by 6 bases; junction bases not matched to a gene: 8. CDR3 protein: CASSQDASSGREQYF. The CDR3 DNA is TGTGCCAGCAGCCAAGATGCGTCTAGCGGTCGCGAGCAGTACTTC.

V and J are TRBV2 and TRBJ2-1, with 9 bases matching TRBD2. J lost 10 bases, V lost 3 bases, and 10 bases had no gene match. The CDR3 contains 15 residues. Germline V CDR1 and CDR2: SNHLY, FYNNEI. Here the CDR3 reads CASSDWLAGSREQFF. The CDR3, as DNA: TGTGCCAGCAGTGACTGGCTAGCGGGAAGTCGGGAGCAGTTCTTC.

The rearrangement joins TRBV10-3 to TRBJ2-2; tentative D call: TRBD1 (5 bases). CDR3 length: 15 amino acids. Germline V gene lookup returns CDR1 ENHRY and CDR2 SYGVKD. Trimming left V 5 bases short and J 0 bases short, with 10 bases between. The CDR3 sequence: CAISNGQTNTGELFF. The CDR3 DNA reads TGTGCCATCAGTAATGGACAAACGAACACCGGGGAGCTGTTTTTT.

The rearrangement joins TRBV5-6 to TRBJ2-1; no reliable D call. The germline CDR1 and CDR2 sequences are SGHDT and YYEEEE. Trimming shortened V by 5 bases and J by 5 bases, and 17 bases separated the two germline ends. The CDR3 loop spans 15 amino acids. In nucleotides, the CDR3 is TGTGCCAGCAGTAGCCGGGCTTCCTTCAACAATGAGCAGTTCTTC. Translated, it gives CASSSRASFNNEQFF. The full variable domain, rest sourced from reference TRBV5-6 and TRBJ2-1, is DAGVTQSPTHLIKTRGQQVTLRCSPKSGHDTVSWYQQALGQGPQFIFQYYEEEERQRGNFPDRFSGHQFPNYSSELNVNALLLGDSALYLCASSSRASFNNEQFFGPGTRLTVL.

The chain has TRBV10-3 and TRBJ2-1, with TRBD2 as a possible D gene (6 bases). Trimming pared 0 bases from V and 7 bases from J, leaving 16 bases between. The CDR3 is 16 residues long. The germline gives CDR1 ENHRY, CDR2 SYGVKD. Here the CDR3 reads CAISESVQAEGNEQFF. DNA of the CDR3: TGTGCCATCAGTGAGTCAGTGCAGGCGGAGGGGAATGAGCAGTTCTTC.

As regards this clone: This may come from a read error, since a much larger clone is one base off. The same CDR3 arises from other DNA sequences in this sample as well. The gene calls are TRBV7-2 and TRBJ2-7; maybe TRBD1 (5 bases). CDR1 SGHTA and CDR2 FQGNSA come from the germline V gene. The CDR3 runs 15 residues. The germline V and J ends were trimmed by 5 bases and 2 bases, with 16 bases remaining between them. CDR3 protein: CASSPGQGRPYEQYF. CDR3 coding DNA: TGTGCCAGCAGCCCAGGGCAGGGCCGTCCCTACGAGCAGTACTTC.

The V and J genes are TRBV27 and TRBJ2-7; TRBD1 aligns across 7 bases. V lost 3 bases to trimming and J lost 3 bases; unmatched junction nucleotides: 8. CDR1 is MNHEY, CDR2 SMNVEV, per germline (reference sequence). The CDR3 is 15 residues long. Here the CDR3 reads CASSFVGQSVYEQYF. The CDR3 coding sequence is TGTGCCAGCAGTTTCGTGGGACAGAGCGTCTACGAGCAGTACTTC.

As DNA, the CDR3 is TGTGCCAGCAGGTGGGGTCTAGCTAACTATGGCTACACCTTC. Protein: CASRWGLANYGYTF. The chain employs TRBV6-6 and TRBJ1-2; D call uncertain. The CDR3 sequence is 14 residues long. In germline, CDR1 is MNHNY, CDR2 SVGAGI (reference sequence). Between the trimmed V and J ends, which lost 6 bases and 0 bases, there was a span of 11 bases.

This clone was detected a few times. The chain couples TRBV11-3 to TRBJ2-3; 10 positions agree with TRBD2. The length of the CDR3 is 15 residues. Germline V gene sequence: CDR1 SGHNT, CDR2 YENEEA. V lost 5 bases, J lost 3 bases, and 5 bases stayed unmatched. The CDR3 nucleotides read TGTGCCAGCAGCCAAGCGGGAGGGCCGACAGATACGCAGTATTTT. Amino acids: CASSQAGGPTDTQYF. The full variable domain, with the rest looked up from reference TRBV11-3 and TRBJ2-3, is EAGVVQSPRYKIIEKKQPVAFWCNPISGHNTLYWYLQNLGQGPELLIRYENEEAVDDSQLPKDRFSAERLKGVDSTLKIQPAELGDSAVYLCASSQAGGPTDTQYFGPGTRLTVL.

The rearrangement links TRBV25-1 to TRBJ2-2; D might be TRBD1 (6 bases). The length of the CDR3 is 14 residues. CDR1 and CDR2 (germline): MGHDK, SYGVNS. Trimming took off 8 bases at V and 4 bases at J, with 14 bases between the two ends. The CDR3 DNA is TGTGCCAGCTCTTTCAGGGGTCCCACCGGGGAGCTGTTTTTT. Translation: CASSFRGPTGELFF.

This clone was detected once. In DNA, the CDR3 is TGTGCCAGCAAGATAGCGGGAGAAGTAGATACGCAGTATTTT. Translation: CASKIAGEVDTQYF. The rearrangement links TRBV6-1 to TRBJ2-3; 9 positions match TRBD2. From germline, CDR1 is MNHNS and CDR2 SASEGT. The CDR3 contains 14 residues. Germline trimming cut 7 bases from V and 5 bases from J; bases unmatched to any gene: 7.

The chain employs TRBV7-9 and TRBJ2-7; no definite D call. V was cut by 4 bases and J by 1 base, with 11 bases left in between. The CDR3 contains 14 residues. Per the germline V gene, CDR1 is SEHNR and CDR2 is FQNEAQ (reference sequence). The CDR3 bases are TGTGCCAGCAGCTCTCGGCATGTGTCCTACGAGCAGTACTTC. It is translated as CASSSRHVSYEQYF.

The chain combines TRBV9 with TRBJ2-3; 10 bases line up with TRBD2. The ends lost 3 bases at V and 2 bases at J; junction bases unmatched: 6. The CDR3 extends over 16 amino acids. Per the germline V gene, CDR1 is SGDLS and CDR2 is YYNGEE. CDR3 DNA: TGTGCCAGCAGCGCTTTGAGCGGGAGGGCCACAGATACGCAGTATTTT. Its translation: CASSALSGRATDTQYF.

The chain carries TRBV7-2 and TRBJ1-2; maybe TRBD1 (6 bases). The CDR3 covers 14 residues. The germline V and J ends were trimmed by 1 base and 6 bases, with 12 bases remaining between them. The germline V gene encodes CDR1 SGHTA and CDR2 FQGNSA. The CDR3 coding sequence is TGTGCCAGCAGCTTAGTGCAGGGGAGGGATGGCTACACCTTC. It translates to CASSLVQGRDGYTF.

The chain recombines TRBV5-4 with TRBJ2-2, with unresolved D. The germline V gene has CDR1 SGHNT and CDR2 YYREEE (reference sequence). Deletions cut 0 bases from V and 2 bases from J, with 11 bases between. CDR3 length: 16 amino acids. CDR3 nucleotides: TGTGCCAGCAGCTTGGACCCCGACCGAAACACCGGGGAGCTGTTTTTT. Its protein product is CASSLDPDRNTGELFF.

The V call is TRBV10-3, the J call TRBJ2-1; unclear D gene. V lost 3 bases, J lost 2 bases, and 11 bases lay in between. Germline CDR1 ENHRY, CDR2 SYGVKD. The CDR3 has 15 residues. This chain's CDR3 is CAISDGPETYNEQFF. The CDR3, as DNA: TGTGCCATCAGTGACGGACCAGAAACCTACAATGAGCAGTTCTTC.

The sample holds many counts of this clone. The genes are TRBV5-1 and TRBJ2-3, with 8 bases lining up with TRBD2. The germline V gene has CDR1 SGHRS and CDR2 YFSETQ. With 4 bases clipped from V and 1 base from J, the junction kept 11 bases outside the gene matches. This CDR3 region has 17 residues. The chain's CDR3 is CASSPRRLAGGTDTQYF. CDR3 bases: TGCGCCAGCAGCCCAAGGCGTCTAGCGGGTGGCACAGATACGCAGTATTTT.

This clone was seen only once. The genes are TRBV27 and TRBJ1-4; D is undetermined. V gave up 5 bases and J gave up 3 bases, with 16 bases separating them. The CDR3 extends over 16 amino acids. CDR1 and CDR2 from the germline V gene are MNHEY and SMNVEV (reference sequence). The CDR3 DNA reads TGTGCCAGCAGTCCCCGCTTTTCGATGGCTAATGAAAAACTGTTTTTT. Encoded protein: CASSPRFSMANEKLFF.

This chain joins TRBV14 and TRBJ1-1; tentative D call: TRBD1 (5 bases). Deletions cut 3 bases from V and 4 bases from J, with 18 bases between. The length of the CDR3 is 16 residues. CDR1 and CDR2 from the germline V gene are SGHDN and FVKESK. The CDR3 spells CASSHPWGNVGTEAFF. The CDR3 nucleotides are TGTGCCAGCAGCCACCCCTGGGGCAACGTTGGCACTGAAGCTTTCTTT.

This chain uses TRBV2 with TRBJ1-1; D is undetermined. The CDR3 totals 13 residues. Between the trimmed V and J ends, which lost 6 bases and 13 bases, there was a span of 21 bases. Germline CDR1 reads SNHLY; CDR2 reads FYNNEI. CDR3 coding DNA: TGTGCCAGCAGGGCCGGACTCACATCCAGAGGTTTCTTT. It codes for CASRAGLTSRGFF.